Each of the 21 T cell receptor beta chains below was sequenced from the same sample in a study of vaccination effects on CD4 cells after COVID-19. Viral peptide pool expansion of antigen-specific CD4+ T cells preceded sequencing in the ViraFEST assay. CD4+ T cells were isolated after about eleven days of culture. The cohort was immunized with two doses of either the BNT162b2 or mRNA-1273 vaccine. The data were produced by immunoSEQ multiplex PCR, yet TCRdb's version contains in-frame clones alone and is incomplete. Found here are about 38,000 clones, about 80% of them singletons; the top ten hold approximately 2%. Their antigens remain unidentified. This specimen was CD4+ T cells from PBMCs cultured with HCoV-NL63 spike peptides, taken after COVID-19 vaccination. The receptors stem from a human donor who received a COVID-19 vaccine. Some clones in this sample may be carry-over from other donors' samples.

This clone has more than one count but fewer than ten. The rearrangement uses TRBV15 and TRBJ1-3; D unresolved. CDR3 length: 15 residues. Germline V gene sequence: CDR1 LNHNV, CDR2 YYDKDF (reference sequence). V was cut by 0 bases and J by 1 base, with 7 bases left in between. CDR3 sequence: CATSRDKGSGNTIYF. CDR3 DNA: TGTGCCACCAGCAGAGATAAGGGATCTGGAAACACCATATATTTT.

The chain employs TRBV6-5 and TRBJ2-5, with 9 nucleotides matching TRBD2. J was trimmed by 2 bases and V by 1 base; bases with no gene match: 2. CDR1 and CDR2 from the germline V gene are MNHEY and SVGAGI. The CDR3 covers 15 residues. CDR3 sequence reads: CASSYLAGGQETQYF. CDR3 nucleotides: TGTGCCAGCAGTTACTTGGCGGGGGGGCAAGAGACCCAGTACTTC.

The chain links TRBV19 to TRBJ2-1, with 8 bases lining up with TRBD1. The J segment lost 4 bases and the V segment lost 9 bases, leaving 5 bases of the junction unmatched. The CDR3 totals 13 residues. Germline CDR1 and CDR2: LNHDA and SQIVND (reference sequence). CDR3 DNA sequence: TGTGCCAGCAGGGGGCGCCAGTACAATGAGCAGTTCTTC. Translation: CASRGRQYNEQFF.

CDR3 amino acids: CASNGGRPSNTGELFF. DNA of the CDR3: TGTGCCAGTAACGGAGGACGACCATCGAACACCGGGGAGCTGTTTTTT. The genes are TRBV19 and TRBJ2-2; D possibly corresponds to TRBD2 (5 bases). This CDR3 spans 16 amino acids. CDR1 is LNHDA and CDR2 is SQIVND in the germline V gene (reference sequence). With 7 bases removed from V and 0 bases from J, the gap between germline ends came to 15 bases.

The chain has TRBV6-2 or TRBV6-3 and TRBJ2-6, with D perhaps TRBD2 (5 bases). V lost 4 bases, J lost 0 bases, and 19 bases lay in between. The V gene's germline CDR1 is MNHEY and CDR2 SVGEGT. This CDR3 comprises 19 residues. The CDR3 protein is CASSFAWASPISGANVLTF. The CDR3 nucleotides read TGTGCCAGCAGTTTCGCTTGGGCTAGCCCAATCTCTGGGGCCAACGTCCTGACTTTC.

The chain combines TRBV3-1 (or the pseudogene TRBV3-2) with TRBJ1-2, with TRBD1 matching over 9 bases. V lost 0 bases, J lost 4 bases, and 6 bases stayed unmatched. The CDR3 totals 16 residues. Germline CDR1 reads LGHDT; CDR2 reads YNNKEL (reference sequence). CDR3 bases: TGTGCCAGCAGCCAAGAAACCCGACAGGGGGTCTATGGCTACACCTTC. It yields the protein CASSQETRQGVYGYTF.

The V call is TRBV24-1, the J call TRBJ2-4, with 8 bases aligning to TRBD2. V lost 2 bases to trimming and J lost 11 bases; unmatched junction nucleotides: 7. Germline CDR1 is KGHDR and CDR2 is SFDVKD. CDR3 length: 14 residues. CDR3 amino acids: CATSDSRGERLQYF. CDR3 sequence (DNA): TGTGCCACCAGTGATTCGCGGGGGGAGCGGCTTCAGTACTTC.

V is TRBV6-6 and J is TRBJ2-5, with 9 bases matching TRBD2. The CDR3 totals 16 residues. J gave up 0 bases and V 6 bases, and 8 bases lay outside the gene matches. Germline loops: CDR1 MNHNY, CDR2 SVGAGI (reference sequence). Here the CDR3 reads CASRPQRGAYQETQYF. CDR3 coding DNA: TGTGCCAGCAGACCCCAGCGGGGGGCGTACCAAGAGACCCAGTACTTC.

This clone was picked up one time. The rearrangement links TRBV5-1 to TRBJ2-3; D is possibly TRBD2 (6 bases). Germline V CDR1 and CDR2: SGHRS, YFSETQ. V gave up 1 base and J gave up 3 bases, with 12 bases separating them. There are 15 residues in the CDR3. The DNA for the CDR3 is TGCGCCAGCAGCTTGCAGGGAGCGGGTACAGATACGCAGTATTTT. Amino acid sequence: CASSLQGAGTDTQYF.

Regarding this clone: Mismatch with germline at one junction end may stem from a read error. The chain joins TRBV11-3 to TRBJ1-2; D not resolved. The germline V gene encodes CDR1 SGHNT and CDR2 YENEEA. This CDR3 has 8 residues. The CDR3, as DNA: TGCGATAACTATGGCTACACCTTC. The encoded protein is CDNYGYTF.

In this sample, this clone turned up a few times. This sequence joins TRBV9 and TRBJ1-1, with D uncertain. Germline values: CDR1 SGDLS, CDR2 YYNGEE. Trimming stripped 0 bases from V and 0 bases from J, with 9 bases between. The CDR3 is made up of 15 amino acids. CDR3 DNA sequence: TGTGCCAGCAGCGTAGTCAGGTCATTGAACACTGAAGCTTTCTTT. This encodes CASSVVRSLNTEAFF.

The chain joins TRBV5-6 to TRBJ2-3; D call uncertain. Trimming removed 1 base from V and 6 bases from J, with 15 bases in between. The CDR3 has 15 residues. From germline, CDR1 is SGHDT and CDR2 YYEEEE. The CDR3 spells CASSLITAGRDTQYF. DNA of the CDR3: TGTGCCAGCAGCTTGATCACCGCAGGTAGGGATACGCAGTATTTT.

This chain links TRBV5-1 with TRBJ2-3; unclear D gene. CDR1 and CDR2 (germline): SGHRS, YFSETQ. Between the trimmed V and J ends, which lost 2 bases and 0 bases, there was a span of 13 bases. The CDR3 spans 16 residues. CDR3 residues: CASSFLSASSTDTQYF. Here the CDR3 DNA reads TGCGCCAGCAGCTTCCTATCTGCCTCTAGCACAGATACGCAGTATTTT.

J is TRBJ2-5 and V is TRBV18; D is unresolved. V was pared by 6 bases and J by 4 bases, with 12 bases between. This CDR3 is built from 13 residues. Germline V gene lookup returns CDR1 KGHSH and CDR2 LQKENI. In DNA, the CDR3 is TGTGCCAGCTCCCCGGGCCTACCAGAGACCCAGTACTTC. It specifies CASSPGLPETQYF.

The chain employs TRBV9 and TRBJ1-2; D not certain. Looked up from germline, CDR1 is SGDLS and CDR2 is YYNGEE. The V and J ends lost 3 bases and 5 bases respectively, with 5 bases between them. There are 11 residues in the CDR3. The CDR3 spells CASSGGYGYTF. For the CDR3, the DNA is TGTGCCAGCAGCGGAGGATATGGCTACACCTTC. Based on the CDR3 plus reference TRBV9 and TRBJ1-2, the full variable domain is DSGVTQTPKHLITATGQRVTLRCSPRSGDLSVYWYQQSLDQGLQFLIQYYNGEERAKGNILERFSAQQFPDLHSELNLSSLELGDSALYFCASSGGYGYTFGSGTRLTVV.

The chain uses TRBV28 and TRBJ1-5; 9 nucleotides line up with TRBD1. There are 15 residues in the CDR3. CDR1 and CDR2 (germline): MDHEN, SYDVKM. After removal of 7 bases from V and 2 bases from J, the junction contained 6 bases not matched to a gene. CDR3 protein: CASISQGAGNQPQHF. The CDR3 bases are TGTGCCAGCATCTCACAGGGGGCCGGCAATCAGCCCCAGCATTTT.

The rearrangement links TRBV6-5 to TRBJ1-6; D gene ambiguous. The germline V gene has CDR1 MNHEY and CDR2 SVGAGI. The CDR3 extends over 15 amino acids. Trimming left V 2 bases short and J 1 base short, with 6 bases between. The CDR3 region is CASSYRESYNSPLHF. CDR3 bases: TGTGCCAGCAGTTACAGGGAGTCCTATAATTCACCCCTCCACTTT.

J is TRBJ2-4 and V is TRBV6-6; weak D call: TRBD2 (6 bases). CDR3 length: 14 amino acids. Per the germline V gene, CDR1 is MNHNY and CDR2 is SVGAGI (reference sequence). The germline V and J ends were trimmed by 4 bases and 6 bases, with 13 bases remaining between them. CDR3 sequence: CASSLLSGGNIQYF. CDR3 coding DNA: TGTGCCAGCAGTTTACTCTCCGGGGGAAACATTCAGTACTTC.

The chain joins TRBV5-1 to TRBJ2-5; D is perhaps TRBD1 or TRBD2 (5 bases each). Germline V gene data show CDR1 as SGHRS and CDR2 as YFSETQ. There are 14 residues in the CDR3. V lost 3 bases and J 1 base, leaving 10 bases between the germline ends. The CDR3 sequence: CASSSSGGQETQYF. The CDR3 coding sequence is TGCGCCAGCAGCTCGTCTGGGGGCCAAGAGACCCAGTACTTC.

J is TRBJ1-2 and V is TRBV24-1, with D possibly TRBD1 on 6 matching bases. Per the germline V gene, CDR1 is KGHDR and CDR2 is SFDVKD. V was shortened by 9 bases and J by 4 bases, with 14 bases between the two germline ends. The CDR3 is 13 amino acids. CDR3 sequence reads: CATQVGATYGYTF. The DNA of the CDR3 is TGTGCCACCCAGGTGGGGGCAACCTATGGCTACACCTTC.

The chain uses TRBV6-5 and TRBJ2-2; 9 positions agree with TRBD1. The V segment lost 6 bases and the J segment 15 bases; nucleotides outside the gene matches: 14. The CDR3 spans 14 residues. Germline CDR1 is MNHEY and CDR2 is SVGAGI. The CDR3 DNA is TGTGCCAGCAGGGGGGACAGGGATTTAGTATTGGTGTTTTTT. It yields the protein CASRGDRDLVLVFF.